This T cell receptor (beta chain) emerged from a study of cytomegalovirus exposure and HLA in healthy donors. The study ran its PCR with 60 Vbeta and 13 Jbeta primers. The assay was immunoSEQ multiplex PCR, and TCRdb's table has in-frame clones only and misses some. The table records 100,000 to 150,000 clones, 75% to 80% of them present only once. This clone showed up just once. This CDR3 has 14 residues. Germline CDR1 SGHRS, CDR2 YFSETQ. Trimming took off 3 bases at V and 6 bases at J, with 14 bases between the two ends. This TCR was recovered from a man aged 35-49 years in good health and CMV-seronegative. The sequencing sample was made of PBMCs. J is TRBJ2-3 and V is TRBV5-1; D is ambiguous. The CDR3 region is CASSSQSPRDTQYF. The CDR3 bases are TGCGCCAGCAGCTCCCAGTCCCCGCGGGATACGCAGTATTTT. Using reference TRBV5-1 and TRBJ2-3 for the parts outside the CDR3, the full variable domain is KAGVTQTPRYLIKTRGQQVTLSCSPISGHRSVSWYQQTPGQGLQFLFEYFSETQRNKGNFPGRFSGRQFSNSRSEMNVSTLELGDSALYLCASSSQSPRDTQYFGPGTRLTVL.